This is a list of T cell receptor beta chains from one sample in a study of CD8 T cells in ankylosing spondylitis. TCRdb reprocessed the 5' RACE reads via MiXCR and lists one record per CDR3 protein. Among around 490,000 distinct CDR3 sequences, approximately 5% were seen once, and the ten largest hold around 3.4%. Sample: blood, either unsorted or a sorted T cell fraction (not recorded which). These receptors were obtained from a male donor with ankylosing spondylitis. The CDR3 runs from the conserved cysteine through the conserved F or W. Each record gives: D gene, clone size, V gene, J gene, CDR3 protein, CDR3 DNA. D genes are given only for firm matches. Not all rows give a size; the values are once, few, many and, for expanded clones, a class.

D: .; size: many; V: TRBV20-1; J: TRBJ2-7; CDR3: CSAGPPYEQYF; DNA: TGCAGTGCCGGACCCCCCTACGAGCAGTACTTC
D: .; size: many; V: TRBV28; J: TRBJ1-2; CDR3: CASSFQGPYGYTF; DNA: TGTGCCAGCAGTTTTCAGGGGCCCTATGGCTACACCTTC
D: .; size: many; V: TRBV20-1; J: TRBJ2-1; CDR3: CSASVQLYNEQFF; DNA: TGCAGTGCTAGTGTCCAGCTATACAATGAGCAGTTCTTC
D: .; size: many; V: TRBV12-3/TRBV12-4; J: TRBJ2-7; CDR3: CASSSHGVGTYEQYF; DNA: TGTGCCAGCAGTTCCCACGGGGTGGGCACCTACGAGCAGTACTTC
D: .; size: many; V: TRBV6-1; J: TRBJ1-2; CDR3: CASTPRGRSGYTF; DNA: TGTGCCAGCACCCCCCGGGGGCGGAGTGGCTACACCTTC
D: .; size: many; V: TRBV6-2/TRBV6-3; J: TRBJ2-1; CDR3: CASSYSGLGYSYNEQFF; DNA: TGTGCCAGCAGTTACTCGGGGTTAGGATACTCCTACAATGAGCAGTTCTTC
D: .; size: many; V: TRBV5-1; J: TRBJ2-3; CDR3: CASTVGQGNTQYF; DNA: TGCGCCAGCACCGTGGGGCAGGGAAATACGCAGTATTTT
D: .; size: many; V: TRBV29-1; J: TRBJ1-2; CDR3: CSVEKSGLDYTF; DNA: TGCAGCGTTGAAAAGTCCGGGCTTGACTACACCTTC
D: .; size: many; V: TRBV20-1; J: TRBJ1-1; CDR3: CSARDGRRGMGTEAFF; DNA: TGCAGTGCTAGAGATGGTCGGCGGGGCATGGGCACTGAAGCTTTCTTT
D: .; size: many; V: TRBV6-1; J: TRBJ1-2; CDR3: CAGLPGPIHTNYGYTF; DNA: TGTGCCGGGTTACCGGGGCCGATTCATACTAACTATGGCTACACCTTC
D: .; size: few; V: TRBV18; J: TRBJ1-4; CDR3: CASSWQENEKLFF; DNA: TGTGCCAGCTCTTGGCAGGAAAATGAAAAACTGTTTTTT
D: TRBD1; size: many; V: TRBV4-2; J: TRBJ1-1; CDR3: CASRDRLSNTEAFF; DNA: TGTGCCAGCAGGGACAGGTTAAGTAACACTGAAGCTTTCTTT
D: .; size: many; V: TRBV6-5; J: TRBJ2-2; CDR3: CASSYYKPTGELFF; DNA: TGTGCCAGCAGTTATTACAAACCGACCGGGGAGCTGTTTTTT
D: .; size: few; V: TRBV7-1; J: TRBJ1-2; CDR3: CASSSGTGGYTF; DNA: TGTGCCAGCAGCTCCGGGACCGGTGGCTACACCTTC
D: .; size: many; V: TRBV29-1; J: TRBJ2-7; CDR3: CSVQLGILYEQYF; DNA: TGCAGCGTACAATTGGGGATCCTCTACGAGCAGTACTTC
D: .; size: many; V: TRBV9; J: TRBJ1-5; CDR3: CASSVSTGSNQPQHF; DNA: TGTGCCAGCAGCGTTTCTACAGGGAGCAATCAGCCCCAGCATTTT
D: TRBD2; size: many; V: TRBV5-1; J: TRBJ2-3; CDR3: CASSYSSGDTQYF; DNA: TGCGCCAGCAGCTATTCTAGCGGGGATACGCAGTATTTT
D: .; size: many; V: TRBV20-1; J: TRBJ1-2; CDR3: CSARRGYGYTF; DNA: TGCAGTGCTAGGAGGGGGTATGGCTACACCTTC
D: .; size: many; V: TRBV29-1; J: TRBJ2-7; CDR3: CSVSPRLGSYEQYF; DNA: TGCAGCGTTTCCCCCAGGTTAGGAAGCTACGAGCAGTACTTC
D: .; size: few; V: TRBV5-1; J: TRBJ2-1; CDR3: CASSPDLSSYNEQFF; DNA: TGCGCCAGCAGCCCGGATCTGAGCTCCTACAATGAGCAGTTCTTC
D: .; size: many; V: TRBV29-1; J: TRBJ1-2; CDR3: CSVEEWVGSYTF; DNA: TGCAGCGTTGAAGAGTGGGTCGGGAGCTACACCTTC
D: .; size: many; V: TRBV9; J: TRBJ2-1; CDR3: CASSPRRTYNEQFF; DNA: TGTGCCAGCAGCCCCCGAAGAACCTACAATGAGCAGTTCTTC
D: .; size: many; V: TRBV7-9; J: TRBJ2-1; CDR3: CASSLRGARYNEQFF; DNA: TGTGCCAGCAGCCTCCGGGGGGCCCGGTACAATGAGCAGTTCTTC
D: TRBD1; size: few; V: TRBV11-2; J: TRBJ2-2; CDR3: CASSPWTGGGTGELFF; DNA: TGTGCCAGCAGCCCTTGGACAGGGGGCGGCACCGGGGAGCTGTTTTTT
D: TRBD1; size: many; V: TRBV5-1; J: TRBJ1-1; CDR3: CASSSDGTAEAFF; DNA: TGCGCCAGCAGCTCCGACGGGACAGCCGAAGCTTTCTTT
D: TRBD1; size: many; V: TRBV10-3; J: TRBJ2-3; CDR3: CAIRTGASTDTQYF; DNA: TGTGCCATTCGGACAGGGGCTAGCACAGATACGCAGTATTTT
D: .; size: many; V: TRBV20-1; J: TRBJ2-1; CDR3: CSAPSPGTFLNEQFF; DNA: TGCAGTGCTCCAAGTCCCGGGACATTTTTGAATGAGCAGTTCTTC
D: .; size: many; V: TRBV4-3; J: TRBJ2-2; CDR3: CASSQDLAGTLNTGELFF; DNA: TGCGCCAGCAGCCAAGATCTGGCCGGGACTCTTAACACCGGGGAGCTGTTTTTT
D: .; size: few; V: TRBV6-2/TRBV6-3; J: TRBJ1-1; CDR3: CASSYKGVVTEAFF; DNA: TGTGCCAGCAGTTACAAGGGGGTAGTCACTGAAGCTTTCTTT
D: .; size: few; V: TRBV4-3; J: TRBJ2-6; CDR3: CASSQEISTDWANVLTF; DNA: TGCGCCAGCAGCCAAGAGATCTCGACAGATTGGGCCAACGTCCTGACTTTC
D: .; size: many; V: TRBV12-3/TRBV12-4; J: TRBJ1-1; CDR3: CASGGRSEAFF; DNA: TGTGCCAGCGGGGGGCGGTCTGAAGCTTTCTTT
D: TRBD2; size: many; V: TRBV4-2; J: TRBJ2-1; CDR3: CASSQLGTSGGGYNEQFF; DNA: TGTGCCAGCAGCCAACTAGGGACTAGCGGAGGGGGGTACAATGAGCAGTTCTTC
D: .; size: many; V: TRBV20-1; J: TRBJ1-2; CDR3: CSASGQLPPYGYTF; DNA: TGCAGTGCAAGTGGACAGCTTCCACCTTATGGCTACACCTTC
D: .; size: many; V: TRBV6-1; J: TRBJ1-2; CDR3: CASSINGRVNYGYTF; DNA: TGTGCCAGCAGCATAAACGGACGGGTTAACTATGGCTACACCTTC
D: .; size: few; V: TRBV7-2; J: TRBJ2-3; CDR3: CASTPPRGAPDTQYF; DNA: TGTGCCAGCACCCCCCCTAGGGGAGCTCCGGATACGCAGTATTTT
D: TRBD1; size: many; V: TRBV20-1; J: TRBJ1-3; CDR3: CSALKGAAIYF; DNA: TGCAGTGCCCTAAAGGGGGCGGCCATATATTTT
D: .; size: many; V: TRBV12-3/TRBV12-4; J: TRBJ1-1; CDR3: CASSIRVEGTEAFF; DNA: TGTGCCAGCAGTATCAGGGTGGAGGGGACTGAAGCTTTCTTT
D: .; size: many; V: TRBV6-4; J: TRBJ1-2; CDR3: CASSSGTAVRSYTF; DNA: TGTGCCAGCAGTTCCGGGACGGCGGTAAGAAGCTACACCTTC
D: TRBD1; size: .; V: TRBV6-4; J: TRBJ2-3; CDR3: CASSQDRASDTQYF; DNA: TGTGCCAGCTCCCAGGACAGGGCGTCGGATACGCAGTATTTT
D: .; size: many; V: TRBV7-9; J: TRBJ2-5; CDR3: CASSLAGDIQETQYF; DNA: TGTGCCAGCAGCTTAGCAGGGGACATTCAGGAGACCCAGTACTTC
D: TRBD1; size: many; V: TRBV3-1; J: TRBJ1-6; CDR3: CASSQERGQGSNSPLHF; DNA: TGTGCCAGCAGCCAAGAAAGGGGGCAGGGGAGTAATTCACCCCTCCACTTT
D: .; size: many; V: TRBV20-1; J: TRBJ2-7; CDR3: CSAASGGPYEQYF; DNA: TGCAGTGCCGCCTCGGGTGGGCCCTACGAGCAGTACTTC
D: TRBD2; size: .; V: TRBV18; J: TRBJ2-3; CDR3: CASSPAVAGVTDTQYF; DNA: TGTGCCAGCTCACCAGCGGTAGCGGGGGTCACAGATACGCAGTATTTT
D: .; size: many; V: TRBV6-1; J: TRBJ1-2; CDR3: CASAVGRFYGYTF; DNA: TGTGCCAGCGCCGTGGGAAGGTTCTATGGCTACACCTTC
D: TRBD2; size: many; V: TRBV28; J: TRBJ2-7; CDR3: CASQGLSPPSGRNEQYF; DNA: TGTGCCAGCCAGGGACTTTCACCTCCTAGCGGGAGGAACGAGCAGTACTTC
D: TRBD2; size: many; V: TRBV10-3; J: TRBJ2-7; CDR3: CAISDIAGGLEYEQYF; DNA: TGTGCCATCAGTGACATAGCGGGAGGGCTGGAGTACGAGCAGTACTTC
D: .; size: many; V: TRBV24-1; J: TRBJ2-3; CDR3: CATSDLASAPTDTQYF; DNA: TGTGCCACCAGTGATTTGGCTAGCGCGCCCACAGATACGCAGTATTTT
D: TRBD1; size: many; V: TRBV7-9; J: TRBJ1-1; CDR3: CASSDSGGAGTEAFF; DNA: TGTGCCAGCAGCGATTCAGGGGGCGCGGGCACTGAAGCTTTCTTT
D: TRBD2; size: few; V: TRBV10-3; J: TRBJ2-7; CDR3: CAISIMRESAYEQYF; DNA: TGTGCCATCAGTATCATGCGGGAGAGCGCCTACGAGCAGTACTTC
D: TRBD1; size: many; V: TRBV28; J: TRBJ2-7; CDR3: CASSPRPGQARYEQYF; DNA: TGTGCCAGCAGTCCTCGACCGGGACAGGCCCGCTACGAGCAGTACTTC
D: .; size: many; V: TRBV5-5; J: TRBJ2-1; CDR3: CASTPGISYNEQFF; DNA: TGTGCCAGCACCCCGGGAATCTCCTACAATGAGCAGTTCTTC
D: .; size: few; V: TRBV11-3; J: TRBJ2-3; CDR3: CASSLTRGTQYF; DNA: TGTGCCAGCAGCCTGACGAGGGGAACGCAGTATTTT
D: .; size: once; V: TRBV29-1; J: TRBJ2-2; CDR3: CSVEGTHNTGELFF; DNA: TGCAGCGTTGAGGGGACGCATAACACCGGGGAGCTGTTTTTT
D: .; size: many; V: TRBV6-4; J: TRBJ2-3; CDR3: CASSPGRVNTDTQYF; DNA: TGTGCCAGCAGCCCCGGACGGGTCAACACAGATACGCAGTATTTT
D: .; size: many; V: TRBV9; J: TRBJ1-3; CDR3: CASSVAGYGSSGNTIYF; DNA: TGTGCCAGCAGCGTAGCCGGCTATGGGAGCTCTGGAAACACCATATATTTT
D: .; size: few; V: TRBV20-1; J: TRBJ1-2; CDR3: CSANVHGYTF; DNA: TGCAGTGCCAACGTACATGGCTACACCTTC